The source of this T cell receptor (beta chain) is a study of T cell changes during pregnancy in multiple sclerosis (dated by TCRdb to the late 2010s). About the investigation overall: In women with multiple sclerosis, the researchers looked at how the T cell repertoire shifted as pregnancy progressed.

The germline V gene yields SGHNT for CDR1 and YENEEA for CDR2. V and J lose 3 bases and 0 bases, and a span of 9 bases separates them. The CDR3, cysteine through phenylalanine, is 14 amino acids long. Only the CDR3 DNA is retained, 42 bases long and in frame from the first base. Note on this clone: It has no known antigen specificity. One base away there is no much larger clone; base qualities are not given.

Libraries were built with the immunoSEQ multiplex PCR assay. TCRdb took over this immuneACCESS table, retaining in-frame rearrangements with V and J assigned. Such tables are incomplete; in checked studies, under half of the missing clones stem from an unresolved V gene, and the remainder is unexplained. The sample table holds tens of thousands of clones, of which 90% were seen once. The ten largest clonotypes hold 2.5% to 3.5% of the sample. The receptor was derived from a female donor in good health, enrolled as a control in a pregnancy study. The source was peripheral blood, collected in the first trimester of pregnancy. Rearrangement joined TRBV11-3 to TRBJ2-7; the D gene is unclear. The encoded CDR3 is CASSLIGASYEQYF. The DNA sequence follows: TGTGCCAGCAGCTTGATAGGAGCCTCCTACGAGCAGTACTTC.